The 10 T cell receptor beta chains in this list originate from one sample, sequenced in a study of T-cell memory formation after mild COVID-19. TCRdb redid the calling of the 5' RACE reads with MiXCR, one entry per CDR3 protein. This sample has 25,000 to 35,000 distinct CDR3 sequences, with around 21% found just once. The sample comprised PBMCs or a T cell subset sorted from them (not recorded which). The receptors were gathered from an adult who had mild COVID-19 (a few samples of this study predate the infection). Cell type and time point are not known.

This clonotype has a count of ten or more. The genes are TRBV18 and TRBJ2-7; 9 positions agree with TRBD1. Germline assignment: CDR1 KGHSH and CDR2 LQKENI. This CDR3 comprises 16 residues. V gave up 3 bases and J gave up 0 bases; unmatched junction bases: 6. The CDR3 sequence is CASSPVGTGLSYEQYF. In nucleotides, the CDR3 is TGTGCCAGCTCACCCGTCGGGACAGGGCTCTCCTACGAGCAGTACTTC.

This clonotype showed up many times. The chain joins TRBV5-4 to TRBJ2-3; tentatively, D is TRBD2 (6 bases). V dropped 3 bases and J dropped 4 bases, with 21 bases sitting between them. Per the germline V gene, CDR1 is SGHNT and CDR2 is YYREEE (reference sequence). This CDR3 has 17 amino acids. The CDR3, as DNA: TGTGCCAGCAGCTCCCCCACCTTTCCAGCGGGCGCAGATACGCAGTATTTT. This codes for CASSSPTFPAGADTQYF.

This clonotype was found many times. This chain uses TRBV29-1 with TRBJ2-2; D gene unclear. With 4 bases removed from V and 4 bases from J, the gap between germline ends came to 10 bases. Germline values: CDR1 SQVTM, CDR2 ANQGSEA. The CDR3 sequence is 13 residues long. The CDR3 is CSVAARATGELFF. The CDR3 coding sequence is TGCAGCGTTGCGGCGCGCGCCACCGGGGAGCTGTTTTTT.

This clonotype was detected ten times or more. This chain joins TRBV7-8 and TRBJ1-3; D gene ambiguous. Germline V gene lookup returns CDR1 SGHVS and CDR2 FQNEAQ. This CDR3 has 14 amino acids. V shed 7 bases and J shed 4 bases, with 14 bases lying between them. CDR3 DNA sequence: TGTGCCAGCACTAAACCACGAACCGGAAACACCATATATTTT. It translates to CASTKPRTGNTIYF.

This clonotype was seen repeatedly, ten times or more. For the CDR3, the DNA is TGTGCCAGCAGTGACCCCAAGGGTGACTATGGCTACACCTTC. It is translated as CASSDPKGDYGYTF. The rearrangement links TRBV12-3 or TRBV12-4 to TRBJ1-2; D not certain. V dropped 5 bases and J dropped 3 bases, with 13 bases sitting between them. The CDR3 is made up of 14 amino acids.

The chain links TRBV7-9 to TRBJ1-1; 8 nucleotides line up with TRBD1. Germline CDR1 SEHNR, CDR2 FQNEAQ (reference sequence). The CDR3 runs 14 residues. V trimming: 5 bases; J trimming: 0 bases; junction bases outside the gene matches: 2. This CDR3 reads CASSKTGVNTEAFF. For the CDR3, the DNA is TGTGCCAGCAGCAAGACAGGGGTGAACACTGAAGCTTTCTTT.

This clonotype was seen many times. The chain is built from TRBV12-3 or TRBV12-4 and TRBJ1-3; perhaps TRBD1 as D (6 bases). V shed 6 bases and J shed 4 bases, with 13 bases lying between them. This CDR3 is 14 amino acids long. The chain's CDR3 is CASRPSGAGNTIYF. CDR3 nucleotides: TGTGCCAGCAGGCCCTCAGGGGCCGGAAACACCATATATTTT.

The chain couples TRBV29-1 to TRBJ2-1, with 10 bases aligning to TRBD2. Germline CDR1 reads SQVTM; CDR2 reads ANQGSEA. J lost 13 bases, V lost 2 bases, and 11 bases had no gene match. The CDR3 loop spans 14 amino acids. The CDR3 DNA reads TGCAGCGTTGAAAGTCAACTAGCGGGACGGTTACAGTTCTTC. Translation gives CSVESQLAGRLQFF.

The V and J genes are TRBV20-1 and TRBJ2-7; D possibly corresponds to TRBD1 (6 bases). The CDR3 contains 15 residues. In germline, CDR1 is DFQATT, CDR2 SNEGSKA (reference sequence). V dropped 1 base and J dropped 3 bases, with 16 bases sitting between them. In DNA form, the CDR3 reads TGCAGTGCTAGAGCCACAGGGACCCCCTACTACGAGCAGTACTTC. Translated, it gives CSARATGTPYYEQYF.

The table lists this clonotype with many counts. This chain joins TRBV18 and TRBJ1-1; 9 nucleotides match TRBD1. V was pared by 3 bases and J by 4 bases, with 6 bases of the junction left unmatched. Per the germline V gene, CDR1 is KGHSH and CDR2 is LQKENI. This CDR3 contains 15 residues. The CDR3 loop is CASSPLRDRATEAFF. As DNA, the CDR3 is TGTGCCAGCTCACCGTTACGGGACAGGGCCACTGAAGCTTTCTTT.